The rows below give T cell receptor beta chains drawn from one sample of a study of T cell changes during pregnancy in multiple sclerosis. Libraries were prepared by immunoSEQ multiplex PCR; TCRdb keeps only in-frame clonotypes and omits some of them. The sample has roughly 41,000 clones, about nine tenths seen once; the top ten hold about 0.6%. Sequencing was performed on CD4+ T cells from peripheral blood mononuclear cells, taken in the first trimester of pregnancy. These receptors came from a female donor with multiple sclerosis, enrolled in a pregnancy study. Each CDR3 is given with its conserved first and last residue. The D gene is left open where the match is weak. Expanded clones are given a class, and other clones once, few, many or no size at all.

>TRBV6-1|TRBJ1-3|.|.
TGTGCCAGCACCGCTACGGGAGACTCTGGAAACACCATATATTTT
CASTATGDSGNTIYF
>TRBV28|TRBJ2-7|.|TRBD2
TGTGCCAGCAGCCCTATTCTGGCGGGAGGGCCAATCGAGCAGTACTTC
CASSPILAGGPIEQYF
>TRBV2|TRBJ1-3|.|.
TGTGCCAGTACGACAGGCCGCGTCTCTGGAAACACCATATATTTT
CASTTGRVSGNTIYF
>TRBV5-1|TRBJ2-5|.|TRBD2
TGCGCCAGCAGCGGGGGACTAGCGGAGGGAAACTGGGCCCAGTACTTC
CASSGGLAEGNWAQYF
>TRBV5-1|TRBJ1-1|.|TRBD1
TGCGCCAGCAGTCCCCGGACAGGACTGAACACTGAAGCTTTCTTT
CASSPRTGLNTEAFF
>TRBV28|TRBJ2-7|.|TRBD2
TGTGCCAGCAGTTCCCTAGCGGGACGGCGGGAGCAGTACTTC
CASSSLAGRREQYF
>TRBV6-5|TRBJ1-2|once|.
TGTGCCAGCAGTTACGGGCCTTGGGGGGGTAACTATGGCTACACCTTC
CASSYGPWGGNYGYTF
>TRBV2|TRBJ2-1|.|.
TGTGCCAGCAGTGACCTCCGCCGGGAGTTCTTC
CASSDLRREFF
>TRBV5-5|TRBJ1-4|.|.
TGTGCCAGCAGCCCGCAGGGGGAAAAACTGTTTTTT
CASSPQGEKLFF
>TRBV7-7|TRBJ1-1|few|.
TGTGCTAGCAGCCCCCTCAATAGTGGGAACACTGAAGCTTTCTTT
CASSPLNSGNTEAFF
>TRBV18|TRBJ2-1|.|.
TGTGCCAGCTCATTCGGAGACAATGAGCAGTTCTTC
CASSFGDNEQFF
>TRBV9|TRBJ2-5|.|.
TGTGCCAGCAGCTTCTCATCCGGGCTAGCCGGAGGGGAGACCCAGTACTTC
CASSFSSGLAGGETQYF
>TRBV30|TRBJ2-3|.|TRBD2
TGTGCCTGGAGTGCTTTCTCGACTAGCGGGAGTACAGATACGCAGTATTTT
CAWSAFSTSGSTDTQYF
>TRBV5-1|TRBJ2-3|.|.
TGCGCCAGCGGGCAGGAGGAAGATACGCAGTATTTT
CASGQEEDTQYF
>TRBV19|TRBJ2-1|.|.
TGTGCCAGTAGTATAGGAGCGAATGAGCAGTTCTTC
CASSIGANEQFF